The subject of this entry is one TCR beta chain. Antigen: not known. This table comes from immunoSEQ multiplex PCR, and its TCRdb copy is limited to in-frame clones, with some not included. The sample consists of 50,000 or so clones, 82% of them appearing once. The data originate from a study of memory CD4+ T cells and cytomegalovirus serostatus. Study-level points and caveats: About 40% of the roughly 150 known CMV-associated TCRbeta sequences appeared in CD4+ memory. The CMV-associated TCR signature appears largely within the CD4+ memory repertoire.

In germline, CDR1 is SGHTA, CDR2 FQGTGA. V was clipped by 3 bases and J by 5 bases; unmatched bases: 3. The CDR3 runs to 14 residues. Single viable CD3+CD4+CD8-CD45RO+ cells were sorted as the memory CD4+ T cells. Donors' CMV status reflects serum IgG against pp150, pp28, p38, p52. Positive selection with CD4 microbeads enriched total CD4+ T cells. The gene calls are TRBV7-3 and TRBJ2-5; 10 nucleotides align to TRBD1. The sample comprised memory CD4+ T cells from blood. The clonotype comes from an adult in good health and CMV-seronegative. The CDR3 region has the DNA TGTGCCAGCAGCTTGGGACAGGGGTATGAGACCCAGTACTTC. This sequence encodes CASSLGQGYETQYF.